This TCR beta chain was captured in a study of shared clonotypes between healthy human individuals. Evenly divided among several immunoSEQ plates was the genomic DNA of each subset. Original data processing: Junction-only sequences without quality scores came from ImmunoSEQ, so filtering differed. Generated by immunoSEQ multiplex PCR, the TCRdb table keeps only in-frame clones and is missing some. V, J and clone size derive from that table, while D and trimming were established from the DNA sequence. This sample has hundreds of thousands of clones, with around 79% found just once. This CDR3 is 17 amino acids long. V shed 5 bases and J 0 bases; nucleotides not matched to a gene: 12. CDR1 is SQVTM and CDR2 is ANQGSEA in the germline V gene. Donors, without exception, were Caucasian adults residing in Nashville, Tennessee. The study, taken as a whole, reports: The authors sampled blood alone, and tissue repertoires likely differ.

This clone has at least ten counts. Its cognate antigen is unknown. This sequence joins TRBV29-1 and TRBJ2-2; 7 nucleotides align to TRBD2. The sample was PBMCs. The sequence was obtained from a woman between 40 and 50 years old in good health. Some clones in this sample may be carry-over from other donors' samples. The CDR3 loop is CSVMGGSFPSNTGELFF. In DNA form, the CDR3 reads TGCAGCGTTATGGGGGGGTCTTTTCCTTCGAACACCGGGGAGCTGTTTTTT.